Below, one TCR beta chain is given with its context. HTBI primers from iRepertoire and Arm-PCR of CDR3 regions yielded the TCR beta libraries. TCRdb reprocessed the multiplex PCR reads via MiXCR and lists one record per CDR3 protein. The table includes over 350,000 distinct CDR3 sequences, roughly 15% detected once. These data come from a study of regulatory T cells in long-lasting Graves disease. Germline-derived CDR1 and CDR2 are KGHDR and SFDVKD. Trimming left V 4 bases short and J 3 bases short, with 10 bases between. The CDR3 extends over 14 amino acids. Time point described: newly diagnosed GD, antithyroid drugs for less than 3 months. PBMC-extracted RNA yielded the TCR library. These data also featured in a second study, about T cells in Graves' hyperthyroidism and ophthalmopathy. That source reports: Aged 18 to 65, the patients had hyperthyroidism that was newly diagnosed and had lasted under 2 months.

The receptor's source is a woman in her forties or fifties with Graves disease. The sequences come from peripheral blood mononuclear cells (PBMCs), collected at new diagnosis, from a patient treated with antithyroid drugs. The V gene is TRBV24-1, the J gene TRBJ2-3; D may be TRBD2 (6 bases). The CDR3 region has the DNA TGTGCCACCAGTGAGTCGGGGAGGACAGATACGCAGTATTTT. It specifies CATSESGRTDTQYF.